This TCR beta chain came from a study of blood T cell repertoires in COVID-19. Study details: Specimens from acute and convalescent COVID-19 originated in the United States, Italy and Spain. PBMCs, B-cell-depleted T cells, or T cells were the source of the cDNA or gDNA that made up the material.

Source study methods: Amplifying reference gene primers gave estimates of nucleated cell counts. Some clones are missing from TCRdb's copy, which holds only in-frame ones; the method was immunoSEQ multiplex PCR. V and J calls and clone size come straight from that table; D and trimming were deduced from the DNA. The sample has approximately 100,000 clones, approximately 87% seen once; the top ten hold 6.6%. This CDR3 contains 15 residues. Unmatched junction bases numbered 4, after V lost 4 bases and J lost 0 bases. Germline CDR1 and CDR2: WNHNN and SYGVQD (reference sequence). The sequenced sample consisted of peripheral blood. This chain links TRBV10-1 with TRBJ2-3; 7 nucleotides line up with TRBD1. The TCR sequence derives from a woman between 45 and 65 years old with acute or convalescent COVID-19. CDR3 sequence (DNA): TGCGCCAGCAGTGGAGGGACAGTTAGCACAGATACGCAGTATTTT. This sequence encodes CASSGGTVSTDTQYF.